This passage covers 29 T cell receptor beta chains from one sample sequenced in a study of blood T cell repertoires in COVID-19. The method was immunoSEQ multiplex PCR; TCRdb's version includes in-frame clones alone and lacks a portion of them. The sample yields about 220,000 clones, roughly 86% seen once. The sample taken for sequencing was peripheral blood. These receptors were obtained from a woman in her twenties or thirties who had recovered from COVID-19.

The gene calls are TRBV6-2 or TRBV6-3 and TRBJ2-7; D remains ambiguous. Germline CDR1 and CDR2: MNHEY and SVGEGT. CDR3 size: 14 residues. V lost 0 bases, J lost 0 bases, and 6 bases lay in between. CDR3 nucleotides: TGTGCCAGCAGTTACTCTGCAGGCTCCTACGAGCAGTACTTC. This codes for CASSYSAGSYEQYF.

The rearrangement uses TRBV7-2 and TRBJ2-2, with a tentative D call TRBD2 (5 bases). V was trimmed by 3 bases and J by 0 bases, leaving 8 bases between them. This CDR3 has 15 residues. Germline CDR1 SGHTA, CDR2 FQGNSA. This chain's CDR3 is CASSFRGTNTGELFF. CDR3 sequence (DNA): TGTGCCAGCAGCTTTAGAGGGACGAACACCGGGGAGCTGTTTTTT.

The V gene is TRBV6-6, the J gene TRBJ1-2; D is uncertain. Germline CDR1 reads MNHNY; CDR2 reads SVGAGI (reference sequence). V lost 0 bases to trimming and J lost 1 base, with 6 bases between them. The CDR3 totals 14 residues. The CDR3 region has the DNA TGTGCCAGCAGTTACTCGGCAGGTAACTATGGCTACACCTTC. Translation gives CASSYSAGNYGYTF.

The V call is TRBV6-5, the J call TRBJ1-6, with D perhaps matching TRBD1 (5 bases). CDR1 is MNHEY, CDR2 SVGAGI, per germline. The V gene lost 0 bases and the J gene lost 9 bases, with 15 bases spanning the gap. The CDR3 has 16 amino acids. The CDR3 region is CASSYSQGAGGSPLHF. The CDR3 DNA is TGTGCCAGCAGTTACTCTCAGGGTGCTGGTGGTTCACCCCTCCACTTT.

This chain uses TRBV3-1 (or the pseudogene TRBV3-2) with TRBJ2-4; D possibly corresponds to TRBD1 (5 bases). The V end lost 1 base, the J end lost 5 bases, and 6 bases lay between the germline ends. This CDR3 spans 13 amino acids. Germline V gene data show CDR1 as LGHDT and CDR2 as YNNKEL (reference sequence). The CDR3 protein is CASSQGQQNIQYF. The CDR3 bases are TGTGCCAGCAGCCAAGGACAGCAAAACATTCAGTACTTC.

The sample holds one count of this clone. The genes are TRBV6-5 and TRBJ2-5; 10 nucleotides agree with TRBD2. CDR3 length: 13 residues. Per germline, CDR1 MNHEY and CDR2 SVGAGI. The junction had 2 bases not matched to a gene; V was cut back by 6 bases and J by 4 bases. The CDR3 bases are TGTGCCAGCAGCCTAGCGGGGGCAGAGACCCAGTACTTC. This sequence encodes CASSLAGAETQYF.

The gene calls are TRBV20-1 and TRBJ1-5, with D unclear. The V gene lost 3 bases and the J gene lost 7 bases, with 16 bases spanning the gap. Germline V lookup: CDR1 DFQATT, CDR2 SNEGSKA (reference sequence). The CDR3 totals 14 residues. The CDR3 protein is CSASRGSRSQPQHF. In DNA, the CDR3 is TGCAGTGCTAGTCGAGGGTCAAGGAGCCAGCCCCAGCATTTT.

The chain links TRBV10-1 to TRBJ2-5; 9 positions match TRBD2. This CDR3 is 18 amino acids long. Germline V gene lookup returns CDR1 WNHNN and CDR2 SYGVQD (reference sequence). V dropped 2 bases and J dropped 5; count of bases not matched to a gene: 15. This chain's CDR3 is CASSEDVRRGGRGETQYF. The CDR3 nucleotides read TGCGCCAGCAGTGAGGATGTCAGGCGGGGGGGCCGGGGCGAGACCCAGTACTTC.

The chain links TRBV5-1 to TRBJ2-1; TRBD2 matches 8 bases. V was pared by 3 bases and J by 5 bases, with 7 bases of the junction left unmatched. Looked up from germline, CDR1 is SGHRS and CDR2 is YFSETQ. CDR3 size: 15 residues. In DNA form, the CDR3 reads TGCGCCAGCAGCTCCGAAGCGGGGGCGAACAATGAGCAGTTCTTC. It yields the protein CASSSEAGANNEQFF.

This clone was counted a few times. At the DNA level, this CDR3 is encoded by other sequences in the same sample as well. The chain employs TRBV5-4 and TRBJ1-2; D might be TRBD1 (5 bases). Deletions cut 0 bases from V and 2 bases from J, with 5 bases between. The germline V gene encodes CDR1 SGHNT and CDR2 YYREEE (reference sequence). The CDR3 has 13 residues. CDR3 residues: CASSLGQNYGYTF. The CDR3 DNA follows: TGTGCCAGCAGCTTGGGACAGAACTATGGCTACACCTTC.

This CDR3 is CASSLDRRGGEDTQYF. As DNA, the CDR3 is TGTGCCAGCAGCTTAGATAGGCGGGGGGGAGAAGATACGCAGTATTTT. The gene calls are TRBV7-2 and TRBJ2-3; 9 bases are a match to TRBD2. Looked up from germline, CDR1 is SGHTA and CDR2 is FQGNSA. The trim removed 1 base at V and 5 bases at J, leaving 7 bases unmatched. This CDR3 region has 16 residues.

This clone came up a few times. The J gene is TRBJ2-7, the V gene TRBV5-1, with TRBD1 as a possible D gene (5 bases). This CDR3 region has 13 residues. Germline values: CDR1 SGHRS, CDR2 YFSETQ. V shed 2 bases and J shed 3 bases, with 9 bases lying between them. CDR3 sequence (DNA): TGCGCCAGCAGCTTTTCTAGGGGCTACGAGCAGTACTTC. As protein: CASSFSRGYEQYF.

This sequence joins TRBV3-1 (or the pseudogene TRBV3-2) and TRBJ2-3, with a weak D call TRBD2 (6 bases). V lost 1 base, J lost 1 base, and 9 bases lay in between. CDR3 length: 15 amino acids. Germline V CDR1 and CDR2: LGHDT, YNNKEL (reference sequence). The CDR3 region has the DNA TGTGCCAGCAGCCAAGCGGGACTCCGCACAGATACGCAGTATTTT. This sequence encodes CASSQAGLRTDTQYF.

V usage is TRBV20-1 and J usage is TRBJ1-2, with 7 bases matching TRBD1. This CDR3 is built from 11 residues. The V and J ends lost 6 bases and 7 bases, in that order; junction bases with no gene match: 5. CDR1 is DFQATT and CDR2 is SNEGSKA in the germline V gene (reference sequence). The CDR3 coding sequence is TGCAGTGCCCGGGGGACAGTTGGCTACACCTTC. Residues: CSARGTVGYTF.

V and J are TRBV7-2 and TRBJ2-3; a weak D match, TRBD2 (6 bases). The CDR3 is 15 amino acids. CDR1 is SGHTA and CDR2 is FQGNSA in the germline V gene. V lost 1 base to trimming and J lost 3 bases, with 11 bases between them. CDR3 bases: TGTGCCAGCAGCTTAGGTGTCGGGACTACAGATACGCAGTATTTT. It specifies CASSLGVGTTDTQYF.

In DNA, the CDR3 is TGTGCCACCTGTTTCGAATCAGGTGGCTACACCTTC. Translating gives CATCFESGGYTF. This chain connects TRBV9 to TRBJ1-2; D call uncertain. The germline CDR1 and CDR2 sequences are SGDLS and YYNGEE. Trimming cost V 9 bases and J 7 bases, with 16 bases left between them. The CDR3 length is 12 residues.

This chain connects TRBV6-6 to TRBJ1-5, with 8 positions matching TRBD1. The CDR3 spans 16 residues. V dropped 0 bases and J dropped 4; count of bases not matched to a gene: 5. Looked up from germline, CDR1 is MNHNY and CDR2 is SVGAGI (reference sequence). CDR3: CASSYSDRGPNQPQHF. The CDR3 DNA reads TGTGCCAGCAGTTACTCAGACAGGGGCCCGAATCAGCCCCAGCATTTT.

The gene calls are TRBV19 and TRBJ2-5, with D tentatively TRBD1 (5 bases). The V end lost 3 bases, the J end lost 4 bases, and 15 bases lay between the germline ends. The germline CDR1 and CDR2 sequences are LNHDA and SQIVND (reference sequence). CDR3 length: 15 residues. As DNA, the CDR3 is TGTGCCAGTAGTATGTGGGCAGGTCAGGGAGAGACCCAGTACTTC. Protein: CASSMWAGQGETQYF. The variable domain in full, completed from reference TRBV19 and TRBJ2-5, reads DGGITQSPKYLFRKEGQNVTLSCEQNLNHDAMYWYRQDPGQGLRLIYYSQIVNDFQKGDIAEGYSVSREKKESFPLTVTSAQKNPTAFYLCASSMWAGQGETQYFGPGTRLLVL.

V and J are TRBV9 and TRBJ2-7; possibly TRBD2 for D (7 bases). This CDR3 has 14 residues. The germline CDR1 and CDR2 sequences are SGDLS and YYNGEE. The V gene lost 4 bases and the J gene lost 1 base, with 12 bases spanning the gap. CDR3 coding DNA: TGTGCCAGCAGCCTAGGGGGGGTTTCCTACGAGCAGTACTTC. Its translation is CASSLGGVSYEQYF.

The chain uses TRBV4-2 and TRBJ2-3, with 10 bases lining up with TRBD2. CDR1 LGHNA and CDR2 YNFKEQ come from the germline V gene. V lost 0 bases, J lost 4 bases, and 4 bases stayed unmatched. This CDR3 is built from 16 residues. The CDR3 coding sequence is TGTGCCAGCAGCCAAGATTCAAGCGGGGGGGCAGATACGCAGTATTTT. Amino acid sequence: CASSQDSSGGADTQYF.

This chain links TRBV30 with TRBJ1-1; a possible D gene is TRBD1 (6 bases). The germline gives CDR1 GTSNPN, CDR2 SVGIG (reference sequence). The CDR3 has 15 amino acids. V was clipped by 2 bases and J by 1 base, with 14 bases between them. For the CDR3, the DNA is TGTGCCTGGAGTCCCCCAAGGACAGAGAACACTGAAGCTTTCTTT. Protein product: CAWSPPRTENTEAFF.

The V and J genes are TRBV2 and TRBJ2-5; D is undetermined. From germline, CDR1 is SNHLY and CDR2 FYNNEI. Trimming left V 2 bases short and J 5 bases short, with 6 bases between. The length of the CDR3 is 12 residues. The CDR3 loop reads CASSEIFETQYF. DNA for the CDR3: TGTGCCAGCAGTGAAATCTTTGAGACCCAGTACTTC.

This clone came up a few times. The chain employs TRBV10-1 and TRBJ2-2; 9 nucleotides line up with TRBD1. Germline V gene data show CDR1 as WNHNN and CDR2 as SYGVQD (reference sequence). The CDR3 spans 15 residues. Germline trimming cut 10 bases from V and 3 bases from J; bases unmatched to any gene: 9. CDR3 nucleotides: TGCGCCACCCCGCCGGGGACAGGGTACACCGGGGAGCTGTTTTTT. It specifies CATPPGTGYTGELFF.

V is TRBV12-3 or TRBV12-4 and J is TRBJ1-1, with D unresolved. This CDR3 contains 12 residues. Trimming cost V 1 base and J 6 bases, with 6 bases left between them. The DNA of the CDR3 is TGTGCCAGCAGTTTAGGGAGCCCTGAAGCTTTCTTT. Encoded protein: CASSLGSPEAFF.

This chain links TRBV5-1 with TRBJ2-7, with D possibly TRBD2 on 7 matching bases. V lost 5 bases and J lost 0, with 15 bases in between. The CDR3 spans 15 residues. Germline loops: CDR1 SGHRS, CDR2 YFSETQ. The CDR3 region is CASREGGGSSYEQYF. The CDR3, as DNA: TGCGCCAGCAGGGAGGGCGGGGGCAGCTCCTACGAGCAGTACTTC.

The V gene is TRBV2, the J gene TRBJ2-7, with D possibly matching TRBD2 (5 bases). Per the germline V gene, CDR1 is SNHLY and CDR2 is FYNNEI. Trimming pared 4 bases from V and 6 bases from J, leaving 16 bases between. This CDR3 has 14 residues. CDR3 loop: CASSVATPRGEQYF. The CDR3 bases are TGTGCCAGCAGTGTCGCGACACCTCGGGGCGAGCAGTACTTC.

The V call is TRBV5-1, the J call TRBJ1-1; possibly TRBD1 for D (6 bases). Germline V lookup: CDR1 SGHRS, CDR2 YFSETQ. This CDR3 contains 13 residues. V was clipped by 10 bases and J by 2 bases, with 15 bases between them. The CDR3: CASSRDTNTEAFF. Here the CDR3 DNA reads TGCGCCTCTTCCCGGGACACCAACACTGAAGCTTTCTTT.

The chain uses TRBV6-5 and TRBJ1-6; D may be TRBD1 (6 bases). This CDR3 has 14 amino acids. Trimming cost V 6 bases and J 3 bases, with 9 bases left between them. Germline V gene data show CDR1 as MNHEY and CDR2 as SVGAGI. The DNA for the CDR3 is TGTGCCAGCAGGGGGGACAACTATAATTCACCCCTCCACTTT. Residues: CASRGDNYNSPLHF.

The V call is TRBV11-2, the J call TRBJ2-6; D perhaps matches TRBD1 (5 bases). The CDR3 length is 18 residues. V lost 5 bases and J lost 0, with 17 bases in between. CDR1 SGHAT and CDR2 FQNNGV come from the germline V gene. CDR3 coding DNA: TGTGCCAGCAGCCCCGCCTGGGGCAGTAGCTCTGGGGCCAACGTCCTGACTTTC. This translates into CASSPAWGSSSGANVLTF.